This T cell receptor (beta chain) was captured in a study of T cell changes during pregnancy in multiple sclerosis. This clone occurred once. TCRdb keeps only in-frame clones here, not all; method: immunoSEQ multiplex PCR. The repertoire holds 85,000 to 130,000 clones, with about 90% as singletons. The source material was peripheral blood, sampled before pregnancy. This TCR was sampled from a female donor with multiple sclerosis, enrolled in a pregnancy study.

This CDR3 is CASRPHRDNSPLHF. CDR3 coding DNA: TGTGCCAGCAGGCCTCACAGGGATAATTCACCCCTCCACTTT. The chain carries TRBV28 and TRBJ1-6; a weak D match, TRBD1 (6 bases). This CDR3 is 14 amino acids long. V dropped 6 bases and J dropped 5 bases, with 11 bases sitting between them. From germline, CDR1 is MDHEN and CDR2 SYDVKM.